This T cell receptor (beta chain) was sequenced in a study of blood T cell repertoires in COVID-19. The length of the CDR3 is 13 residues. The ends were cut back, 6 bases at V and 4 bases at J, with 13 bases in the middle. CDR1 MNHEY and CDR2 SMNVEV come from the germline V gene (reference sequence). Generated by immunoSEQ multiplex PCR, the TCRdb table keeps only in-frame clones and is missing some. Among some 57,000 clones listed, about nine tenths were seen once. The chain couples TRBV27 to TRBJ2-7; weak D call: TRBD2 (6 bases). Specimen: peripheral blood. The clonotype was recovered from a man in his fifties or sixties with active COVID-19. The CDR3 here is CASSFGGLYEQYF. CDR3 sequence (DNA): TGTGCCAGCAGCTTTGGGGGGTTATACGAGCAGTACTTC.